This TCR beta chain was recorded in a study of cytomegalovirus exposure and HLA in healthy donors. Study-level findings and limits: Further analysis, carried out later, found HLA-associated TCR beta chains more clonally expanded than equally common other chains. Later analysis identified a missense DCLRE1C variant that was linked to TCR beta V- and J-gene trimming. Most TCR beta V segments were productive about 90% or about 30% of the time in an earlier analysis. There were some V segments, including TRBV6-2 and TRBV6-3, excluded as indistinguishable.

This clone was found once. Its specificity is not known. The CDR3 extends over 16 amino acids. V was cut by 5 bases and J by 0 bases, with 14 bases left in between. CDR1 and CDR2 (germline): SGHVS, FNYEAQ. Both 60 Vbeta primers and 13 Jbeta primers went into the PCR. Sequencing was performed with immunoSEQ multiplex PCR; in TCRdb, only in-frame clones are kept and a portion is missing. The table shows 120,000 to 150,000 clones, with 73% occurring only once. The source is a woman between 18 and 30 years old in good health and CMV-seronegative. Sequenced sample: PBMCs. The chain uses TRBV7-6 and TRBJ1-3, with TRBD1 as a possible D gene (6 bases). The CDR3 spells CASSLRQVISGNTIYF. The CDR3 DNA reads TGTGCCAGCAGCCTGAGACAGGTTATCTCTGGAAACACCATATATTTT.